Following are 28 T cell receptor beta chains from one sample sequenced in a study of Graves' ophthalmopathy and Graves' hyperthyroidism. Investigators amplified TCR beta CDR3 regions from RNA transcripts. RT-PCR with HTBI primers came first, then second-round multiplex PCR. MiXCR, run by TCRdb on the multiplex PCR reads, gives a single entry per CDR3 protein. This table has approximately 480,000 distinct CDR3 sequences, approximately 15% appearing once. What was sequenced was blood. The receptors come from a woman aged 25-40 years with Graves' ophthalmopathy.

This clonotype was picked up many times. The chain uses TRBV30 and TRBJ1-6; 8 bases fit TRBD1. Germline V gene data show CDR1 as GTSNPN and CDR2 as SVGIG (reference sequence). The ends lost 3 bases at V and 6 bases at J; junction bases unmatched: 16. There are 18 residues in the CDR3. In DNA form, the CDR3 reads TGTGCCTGGAGACCCGACAGGGGCCGGCGGGCGATTAATTCACCCCTCCACTTT. Protein: CAWRPDRGRRAINSPLHF.

This clonotype was observed many times. The genes are TRBV29-1 and TRBJ2-6, with a tentative D call TRBD2 (5 bases). The V gene lost 1 base and the J gene lost 4 bases, with 17 bases spanning the gap. The CDR3 has 17 residues. Germline CDR1 SQVTM, CDR2 ANQGSEA. CDR3 coding DNA: TGCAGCGTTGAAGTCTCCGAGCGCTCGGGGGGGGCCAACGTCCTGACTTTC. Translated: CSVEVSERSGGANVLTF.

This clonotype appeared many times. The CDR3 sequence: CASSSEGGRQETQYF. The CDR3 nucleotides read TGTGCCAGCAGTTCCGAAGGGGGGAGACAAGAGACCCAGTACTTC. The chain recombines TRBV12-3 or TRBV12-4 with TRBJ2-5; D may correspond to TRBD1 or TRBD2 (6 bases each). The CDR3 sequence is 15 residues long. V was pared by 4 bases and J by 2 bases, with 14 bases between.

There are many counts of this clonotype. The chain has TRBV6-1 and TRBJ2-7, with TRBD2 matching over 14 bases. The germline V gene has CDR1 MNHNS and CDR2 SASEGT. V lost 11 bases, J lost 6 bases, and 6 bases stayed unmatched. This CDR3 contains 13 residues. The CDR3 region has the DNA TGTGCCTGTCGACTAGCGGGAGGGAGCGAGCAGTACTTC. Its protein product is CACRLAGGSEQYF.

The chain employs TRBV27 and TRBJ2-1; 8 bases agree with TRBD1. Trimming at V came to 0 bases and at J to 7 bases, leaving 5 bases not matched to a gene. The CDR3 has 15 amino acids. CDR1 and CDR2 from the germline V gene are MNHEY and SMNVEV (reference sequence). The CDR3 region is CASSLSQGAQNEQFF. Here the CDR3 DNA reads TGTGCCAGCAGTTTATCGCAGGGGGCTCAGAATGAGCAGTTCTTC.

This clonotype was observed a single time. The rearrangement joins TRBV7-2 to TRBJ2-7, with 7 positions matching TRBD2. The junction had 7 bases not matched to a gene; V was cut back by 1 base and J by 4 bases. The CDR3 runs 15 residues. Germline V lookup: CDR1 SGHTA, CDR2 FQGNSA. The DNA of the CDR3 is TGTGCCAGCAGCTTAGGCGGCGGGAGTTTTTACGAGCAGTACTTC. Translation: CASSLGGGSFYEQYF.

There are many counts of this clonotype. The J gene is TRBJ1-2, the V gene TRBV29-1; possibly TRBD1 for D (6 bases). Trimming removed 1 base at V and 7 bases at J, with 13 bases between. CDR3 length: 13 residues. Germline assignment: CDR1 SQVTM and CDR2 ANQGSEA. The CDR3 DNA is TGCAGCGTTGAAGGGGGGGCAGCCTGTGGCTACACCTTC. Encoded protein: CSVEGGAACGYTF.

This clonotype was counted at least ten times. The chain carries TRBV28 and TRBJ2-7, with 9 nucleotides matching TRBD2. CDR3 length equals 14 residues. Germline loops: CDR1 MDHEN, CDR2 SYDVKM. V shed 3 bases, J shed 6 bases, and the junction held 6 bases outside the gene matches. In nucleotides, the CDR3 is TGTGCCAGCAGTTTTCAGGGACTAGCTACCGAGCAGTACTTC. This sequence encodes CASSFQGLATEQYF.

This clonotype came up many times. The CDR3 nucleotides read TGTGCCATCATGGGGGATTTGAACACTGAAGCTTTCTTT. Amino acids: CAIMGDLNTEAFF. V gene TRBV10-3 combines with J gene TRBJ1-1; possible D gene TRBD1, 5 bases. The CDR3 has 13 amino acids. Germline V gene lookup returns CDR1 ENHRY and CDR2 SYGVKD. V lost 7 bases and J 0 bases, leaving 9 bases between the germline ends.

The CDR3 sequence is CASSPRTGTAYEQYF. CDR3 nucleotide sequence: TGTGCCAGCTCACCACGAACAGGGACTGCCTACGAGCAGTACTTC. The V and J genes are TRBV18 and TRBJ2-7; perhaps D is TRBD1 or TRBD2 (6 bases each). CDR1 is KGHSH, CDR2 LQKENI, per germline. There are 15 residues in the CDR3. Trimming shortened V by 1 base and J by 2 bases, and 12 bases separated the two germline ends.

This clonotype was seen many times. The chain carries TRBV7-3 and TRBJ2-7; 12 nucleotides align to TRBD1. This CDR3 is built from 14 residues. CDR1 is SGHTA and CDR2 is FQGTGA in the germline V gene. With V trimmed by 5 bases and J by 6 bases, 5 bases remained unmatched. The CDR3 spells CASSIGTGGFEQYF. Here the CDR3 DNA reads TGTGCCAGCAGCATAGGGACAGGGGGCTTCGAGCAGTACTTC.

In its sample, this clonotype was seen many times. Germline is not matched at one junction end, which may reflect a read error. The chain couples TRBV11-2 to TRBJ2-7; 12 nucleotides line up with TRBD2. The CDR3 has 16 residues. Germline CDR1 and CDR2: SGHAT and FQNNGV. CDR3: CASTLRLTSGRGEQYF. CDR3 coding DNA: TGTGCCAGCACCTTAAGGTTGACTAGCGGGAGAGGGGAGCAGTACTTC.

This clonotype was seen repeatedly, ten times or more. The chain employs TRBV19 and TRBJ1-5, with D tentatively TRBD1 (6 bases). The CDR3 sequence is 12 residues long. Trimming took 10 bases from V and 3 from J, leaving 10 bases between them. The germline V gene has CDR1 LNHDA and CDR2 SQIVND (reference sequence). The CDR3 is CATQGYNQPQHF. CDR3 DNA sequence: TGTGCCACCCAGGGGTACAATCAGCCCCAGCATTTT.

This clonotype occurred many times. This chain links TRBV2 with TRBJ2-7; D not certain. Germline values: CDR1 SNHLY, CDR2 FYNNEI. CDR3 length: 12 amino acids. V shed 6 bases and J shed 3 bases, with 9 bases lying between them. The CDR3 region has the DNA TGTGCCAGCAGGGGATCGGGCTACGAGCAGTACTTC. Encoded protein: CASRGSGYEQYF.

There are many counts of this clonotype. J is TRBJ2-3 and V is TRBV12-3 or TRBV12-4; possible D gene TRBD1, 5 bases. The CDR3 has 15 residues. V gave up 4 bases and J gave up 5 bases, with 16 bases separating them. The CDR3 region is CASSYQGARRDTQYF. CDR3 DNA: TGTGCCAGCAGTTATCAGGGCGCCAGACGAGATACGCAGTATTTT.

The chain carries TRBV6-5 and TRBJ2-7, with 9 bases lining up with TRBD1. The V segment lost 4 bases and the J segment 6 bases; nucleotides outside the gene matches: 10. Germline-derived CDR1 and CDR2 are MNHEY and SVGAGI. CDR3 length: 15 amino acids. CDR3 nucleotide sequence: TGTGCCAGCAGTTCCGCCGGGACAGGGAGGCCCGAGCAGTACTTC. This translates into CASSSAGTGRPEQYF.

This clonotype has ten or more counts. This sequence joins TRBV28 and TRBJ2-2; D is possibly TRBD1 (6 bases). This CDR3 contains 15 residues. Trimming removed 2 bases at V and 7 bases at J, with 14 bases between. Germline V gives CDR1 MDHEN, CDR2 SYDVKM. CDR3 sequence (DNA): TGTGCCAGCAGTTTACCTGGACAGTTAGACGGGGAGCTGTTTTTT. This encodes CASSLPGQLDGELFF.

This clonotype has at least ten counts. The chain couples TRBV2 to TRBJ2-7; D possibly corresponds to TRBD1 (5 bases). In germline, CDR1 is SNHLY, CDR2 FYNNEI. Trimming removed 7 bases from V and 5 bases from J, with 15 bases in between. The CDR3 has 13 residues. CDR3 protein: CASIRKGRHEQYF. The CDR3 nucleotides read TGTGCCAGCATCCGAAAGGGGCGTCACGAGCAGTACTTC.

This clonotype has ten or more counts. The CDR3: CASRDRVSHEQYF. CDR3 bases: TGTGCCAGCAGAGACAGGGTCTCTCACGAGCAGTACTTC. V is TRBV28 and J is TRBJ2-7, with TRBD1 matching over 7 bases. Trimming took 6 bases from V and 5 from J; bases not matched to a gene: 7. Germline CDR1 and CDR2: MDHEN and SYDVKM. CDR3 length equals 13 residues.

This clonotype was detected many times. The chain uses TRBV2 and TRBJ2-2; D remains unclear. The V gene lost 6 bases and the J gene lost 6 bases, with 5 bases spanning the gap. The CDR3 is made up of 11 amino acids. Germline V gives CDR1 SNHLY, CDR2 FYNNEI. Here the CDR3 reads CASSHPGELFF. In DNA form, the CDR3 reads TGTGCCAGCAGCCACCCCGGGGAGCTGTTTTTT.

The sample holds many counts of this clonotype. This chain uses TRBV10-3 with TRBJ1-1; D is perhaps TRBD1 (5 bases). Trimming stripped 0 bases from V and 9 bases from J, with 17 bases between. This CDR3 is 15 amino acids long. Germline CDR1 ENHRY, CDR2 SYGVKD. The CDR3 protein is CAISESTQGAAQAFF. The CDR3 coding sequence is TGTGCCATCAGTGAGTCAACTCAGGGTGCGGCCCAAGCTTTCTTT.

The gene calls are TRBV2 and TRBJ1-1; no reliable D call. Germline assignment: CDR1 SNHLY and CDR2 FYNNEI. V was clipped by 0 bases and J by 6 bases, with 11 bases between them. CDR3 length equals 14 residues. The CDR3 nucleotides read TGTGCCAGCAGTGAAGCAGGGTGGGCTCCTGAAGCTTTCTTT. Translated, it gives CASSEAGWAPEAFF.

This clonotype occurred many times. The chain recombines TRBV20-1 with TRBJ2-2, with D unclear. Germline CDR1 and CDR2: DFQATT and SNEGSKA (reference sequence). This CDR3 region has 14 residues. Trimming removed 6 bases at V and 4 bases at J, with 15 bases between. The chain's CDR3 is CSASHRLGTGELFF. For the CDR3, the DNA is TGCAGTGCCTCTCATCGCTTAGGCACCGGGGAGCTGTTTTTT.

This clonotype was counted at least ten times. The chain recombines TRBV29-1 with TRBJ2-7; D is unclear. Per germline, CDR1 SQVTM and CDR2 ANQGSEA. Trimming cost V 7 bases and J 2 bases, with 15 bases left between them. CDR3 size: 13 residues. CDR3 nucleotide sequence: TGCAGCGCACGCGCCGGGTCGACCTACGAGCAGTACTTC. Its translation is CSARAGSTYEQYF.

The table lists this clonotype with many counts. The rearrangement joins TRBV15 to TRBJ2-7; D is ambiguous. The CDR3 is 17 amino acids. Germline lookup yields CDR1 LNHNV and CDR2 YYDKDF (reference sequence). Trimming removed 1 base at V and 3 bases at J, with 19 bases between. In nucleotides, the CDR3 is TGTGCCACCAGCAGAGCTAACTCGGACGACCGGAACTACGAGCAGTACTTC. Its translation: CATSRANSDDRNYEQYF.

The V call is TRBV11-2, the J call TRBJ2-5; D not resolved. V shed 2 bases and J shed 2 bases, with 12 bases lying between them. The CDR3 is 15 amino acids. The germline V gene has CDR1 SGHAT and CDR2 FQNNGV. DNA for the CDR3: TGTGCCAGCAGCTTATTTATTACCGAACAAGAGACCCAGTACTTC. As protein: CASSLFITEQETQYF.

This clonotype was seen more than once but under ten times. The CDR3 end shows no conserved phenylalanine or tryptophan, and so a read error is likely. The V gene is TRBV13, the J gene TRBJ1-1; a possible D gene is TRBD1 (5 bases). The V gene's germline CDR1 is PRHDT and CDR2 FYEKMQ (reference sequence). The CDR3 contains 12 residues. V lost 3 bases, J lost 8 bases, and 10 bases lay in between. The CDR3 DNA sequence: TGTGCCAGCAGCTTGGTTGGGACGGAAGCTTTCTCT. This gives the protein CASSLVGTEAFS.

The table lists this clonotype with many counts. This sequence joins TRBV3-1 and TRBJ2-7; a possible D gene is TRBD1 (5 bases). There are 16 residues in the CDR3. The germline V gene encodes CDR1 LGHDT and CDR2 YNNKEL (reference sequence). V was clipped by 4 bases and J by 3 bases, with 19 bases between them. CDR3: CASSPPIGPGLYEQYF. In nucleotides, the CDR3 is TGTGCCAGCAGCCCTCCTATCGGTCCAGGGCTCTACGAGCAGTACTTC.